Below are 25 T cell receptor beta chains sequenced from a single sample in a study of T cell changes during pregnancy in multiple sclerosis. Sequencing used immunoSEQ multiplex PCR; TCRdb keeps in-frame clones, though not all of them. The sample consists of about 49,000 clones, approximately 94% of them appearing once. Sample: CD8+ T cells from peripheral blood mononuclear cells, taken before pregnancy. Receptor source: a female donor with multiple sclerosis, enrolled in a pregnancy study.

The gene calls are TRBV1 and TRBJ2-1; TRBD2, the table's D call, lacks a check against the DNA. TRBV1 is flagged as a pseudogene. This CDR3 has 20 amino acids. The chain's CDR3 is CTSSQVPPATSDRSYNEQFF. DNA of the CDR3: TGCACCAGCAGCCAAGTCCCGCCAGCAACTAGCGACCGCTCCTACAATGAGCAGTTCTTC.

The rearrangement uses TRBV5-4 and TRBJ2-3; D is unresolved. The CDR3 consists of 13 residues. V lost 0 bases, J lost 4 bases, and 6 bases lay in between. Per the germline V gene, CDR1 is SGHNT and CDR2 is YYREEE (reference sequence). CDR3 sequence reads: CASSLAAADTQYF. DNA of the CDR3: TGTGCCAGCAGCTTGGCTGCGGCAGATACGCAGTATTTT.

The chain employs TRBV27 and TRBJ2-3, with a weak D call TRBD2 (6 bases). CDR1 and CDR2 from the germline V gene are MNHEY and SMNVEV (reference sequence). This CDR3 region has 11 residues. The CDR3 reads CACRGGYTQYF. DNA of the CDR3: TGTGCTTGTCGGGGAGGATATACGCAGTATTTT.

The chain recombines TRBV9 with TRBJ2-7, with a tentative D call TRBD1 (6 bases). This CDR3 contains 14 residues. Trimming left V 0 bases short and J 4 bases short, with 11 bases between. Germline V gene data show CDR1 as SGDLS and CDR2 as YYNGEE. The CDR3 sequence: CASSVGGGGYEQYF. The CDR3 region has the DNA TGTGCCAGCAGCGTAGGTGGGGGCGGGTACGAGCAGTACTTC.

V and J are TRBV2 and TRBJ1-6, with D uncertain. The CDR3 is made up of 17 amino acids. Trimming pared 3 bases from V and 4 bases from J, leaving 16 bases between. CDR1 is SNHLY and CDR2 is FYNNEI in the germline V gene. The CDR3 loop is CASSDRLPDNYNSPLHF. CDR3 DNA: TGTGCCAGCAGTGACAGATTGCCCGATAATTATAATTCACCCCTCCACTTT.

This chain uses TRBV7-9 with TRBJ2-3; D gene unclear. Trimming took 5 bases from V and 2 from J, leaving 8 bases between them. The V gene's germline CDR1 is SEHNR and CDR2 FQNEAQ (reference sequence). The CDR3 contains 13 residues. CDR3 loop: CASSRVLTDTQYF. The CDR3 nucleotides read TGTGCCAGCAGCCGGGTCCTCACAGATACGCAGTATTTT.

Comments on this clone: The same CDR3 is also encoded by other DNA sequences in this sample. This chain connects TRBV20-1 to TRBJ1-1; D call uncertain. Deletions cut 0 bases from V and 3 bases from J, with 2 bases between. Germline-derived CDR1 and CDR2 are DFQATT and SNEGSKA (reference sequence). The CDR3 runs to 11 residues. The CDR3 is CSARDYTEAFF. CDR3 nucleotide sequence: TGCAGTGCTAGAGACTACACTGAAGCTTTCTTT.

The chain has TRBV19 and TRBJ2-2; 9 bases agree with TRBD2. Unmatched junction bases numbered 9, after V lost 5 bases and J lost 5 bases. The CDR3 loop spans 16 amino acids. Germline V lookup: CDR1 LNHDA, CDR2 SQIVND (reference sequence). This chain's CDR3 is CASSPLREGRTGELFF. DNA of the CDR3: TGTGCCAGTAGTCCTTTGCGGGAGGGCCGGACCGGGGAGCTGTTTTTT.

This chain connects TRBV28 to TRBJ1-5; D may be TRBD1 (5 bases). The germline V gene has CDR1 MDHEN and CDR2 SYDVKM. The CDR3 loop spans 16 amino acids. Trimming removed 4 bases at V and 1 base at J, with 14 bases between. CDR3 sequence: CASSSIRGDSNQPQHF. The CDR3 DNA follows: TGTGCCAGCAGTTCCATCCGGGGGGACAGCAATCAGCCCCAGCATTTT.

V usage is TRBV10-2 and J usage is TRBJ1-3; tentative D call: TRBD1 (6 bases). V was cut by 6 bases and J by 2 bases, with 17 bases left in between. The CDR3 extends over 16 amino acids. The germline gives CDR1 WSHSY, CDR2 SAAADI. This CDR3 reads CASSWDIFVTGNTIYF. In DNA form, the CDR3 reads TGCGCCAGCAGCTGGGACATCTTTGTGACTGGAAACACCATATATTTT.

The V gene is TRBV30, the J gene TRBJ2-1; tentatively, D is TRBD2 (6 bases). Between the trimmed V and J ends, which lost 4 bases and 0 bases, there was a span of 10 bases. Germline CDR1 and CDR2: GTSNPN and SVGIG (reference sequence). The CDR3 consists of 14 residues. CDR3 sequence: CAWTGESSYNEQFF. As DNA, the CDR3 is TGTGCCTGGACGGGGGAAAGCTCCTACAATGAGCAGTTCTTC.

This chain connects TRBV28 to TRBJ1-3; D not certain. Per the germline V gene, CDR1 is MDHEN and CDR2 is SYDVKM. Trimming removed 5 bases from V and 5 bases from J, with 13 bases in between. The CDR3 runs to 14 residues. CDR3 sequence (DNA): TGTGCCAGCAGTCCCCAGATTTATAGAAACACCATATATTTT. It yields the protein CASSPQIYRNTIYF.

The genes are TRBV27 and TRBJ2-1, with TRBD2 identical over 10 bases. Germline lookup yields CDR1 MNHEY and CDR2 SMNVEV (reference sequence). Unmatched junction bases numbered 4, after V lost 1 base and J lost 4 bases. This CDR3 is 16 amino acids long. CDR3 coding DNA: TGTGCCAGCAGTTTATGGACTAGCGGAGATTACAATGAGCAGTTCTTC. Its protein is CASSLWTSGDYNEQFF.

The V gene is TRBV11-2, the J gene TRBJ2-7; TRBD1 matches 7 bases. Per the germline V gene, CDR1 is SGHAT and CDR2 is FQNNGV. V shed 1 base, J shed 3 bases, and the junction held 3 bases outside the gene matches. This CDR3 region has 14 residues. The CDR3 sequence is CASSLARGNYEQYF. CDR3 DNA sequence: TGTGCCAGCAGCTTAGCCAGGGGGAACTACGAGCAGTACTTC.

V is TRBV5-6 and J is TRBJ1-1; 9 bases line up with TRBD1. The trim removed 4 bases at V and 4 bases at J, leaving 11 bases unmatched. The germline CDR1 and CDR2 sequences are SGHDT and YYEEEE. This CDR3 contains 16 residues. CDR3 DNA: TGTGCCAGCAGCCAAATCCGGGACAGGGAGGCCACTGAAGCTTTCTTT. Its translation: CASSQIRDREATEAFF.

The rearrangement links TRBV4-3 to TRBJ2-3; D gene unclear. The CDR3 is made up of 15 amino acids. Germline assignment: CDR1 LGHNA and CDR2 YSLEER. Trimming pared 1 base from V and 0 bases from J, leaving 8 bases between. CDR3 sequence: CASSQGLFSTDTQYF. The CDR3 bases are TGCGCCAGCAGCCAAGGACTCTTTAGCACAGATACGCAGTATTTT.

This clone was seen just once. Written as DNA, the CDR3 is TGTGCCAGCAGCTTGACAGGGGGGAATGAAAAACTGTTTTTT. Protein sequence: CASSLTGGNEKLFF. The rearrangement links TRBV7-2 to TRBJ1-4; 9 nucleotides match TRBD1. The J segment lost 5 bases and the V segment lost 3 bases, leaving 1 base of the junction unmatched. Germline V gene sequence: CDR1 SGHTA, CDR2 FQGNSA. The CDR3 is 14 amino acids.

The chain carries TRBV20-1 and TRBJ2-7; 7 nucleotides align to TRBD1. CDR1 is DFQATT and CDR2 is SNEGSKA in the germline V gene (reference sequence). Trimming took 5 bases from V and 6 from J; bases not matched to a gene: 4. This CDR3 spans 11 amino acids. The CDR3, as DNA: TGCAGTGCTGCCAGGGACAGCGAGCAGTACTTC. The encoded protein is CSAARDSEQYF.

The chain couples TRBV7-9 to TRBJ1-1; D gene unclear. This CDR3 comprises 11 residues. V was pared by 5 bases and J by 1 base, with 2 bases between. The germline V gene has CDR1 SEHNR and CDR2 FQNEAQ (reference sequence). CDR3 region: CASSQNTEAFF. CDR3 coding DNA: TGTGCCAGCAGCCAGAACACTGAAGCTTTCTTT.

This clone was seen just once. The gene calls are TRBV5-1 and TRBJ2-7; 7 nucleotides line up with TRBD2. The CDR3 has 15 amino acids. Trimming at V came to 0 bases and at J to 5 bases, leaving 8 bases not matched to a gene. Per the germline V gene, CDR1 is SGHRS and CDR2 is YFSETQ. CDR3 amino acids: CASSLDVGGQNEQYF. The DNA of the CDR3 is TGCGCCAGCAGCTTGGATGTGGGAGGGCAGAACGAGCAGTACTTC.

Written as DNA, the CDR3 is TGTGCCTGGAGTACACCGGACAGGGGGAACACTGAAGCTTTCTTT. Protein sequence: CAWSTPDRGNTEAFF. The V and J genes are TRBV30 and TRBJ1-1; TRBD1 matches at 9 bases. Trimming took 2 bases from V and 1 from J; bases not matched to a gene: 5. The V gene's germline CDR1 is GTSNPN and CDR2 SVGIG (reference sequence). The CDR3 is made up of 15 amino acids. The variable domain in full, completed from reference TRBV30 and TRBJ1-1, reads SQTIHQWPATLVQPVGSPLSLECTVEGTSNPNLYWYRQAAGRGLQLLFYSVGIGQISSEVPQNLSASRPQDRQFILSSKKLLLSDSGFYLCAWSTPDRGNTEAFFGQGTRLTVV.

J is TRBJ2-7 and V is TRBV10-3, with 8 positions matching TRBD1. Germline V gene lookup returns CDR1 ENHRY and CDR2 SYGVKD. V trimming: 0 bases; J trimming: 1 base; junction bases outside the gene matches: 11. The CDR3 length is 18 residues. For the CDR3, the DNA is TGTGCCATCAGTGAGTCGACTCCCCGGACAGGGATTTCCTACGAGCAGTACTTC. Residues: CAISESTPRTGISYEQYF.

CDR3 region: CASSLDVFEQGPNEQFF. The CDR3, as DNA: TGTGCCAGCAGCTTAGATGTATTTGAACAGGGCCCGAATGAGCAGTTCTTC. The V gene is TRBV11-2, the J gene TRBJ2-1, with TRBD1 as a possible D gene (6 bases). The CDR3 covers 17 residues. Germline V lookup: CDR1 SGHAT, CDR2 FQNNGV. V was trimmed by 0 bases and J by 7 bases, leaving 19 bases between them.

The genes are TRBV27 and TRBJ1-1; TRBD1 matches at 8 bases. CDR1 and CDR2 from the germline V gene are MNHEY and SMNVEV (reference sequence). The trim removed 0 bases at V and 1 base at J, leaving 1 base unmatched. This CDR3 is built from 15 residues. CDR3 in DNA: TGTGCCAGCAGTTTATCTACAGGGGGGAACACTGAAGCTTTCTTT. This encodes CASSLSTGGNTEAFF.

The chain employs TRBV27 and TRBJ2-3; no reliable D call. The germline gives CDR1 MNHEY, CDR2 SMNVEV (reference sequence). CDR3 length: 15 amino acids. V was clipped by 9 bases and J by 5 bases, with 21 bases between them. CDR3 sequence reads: CASRLLVALVDTQYF. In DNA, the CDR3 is TGTGCCAGTCGGCTTCTGGTAGCTTTGGTAGATACGCAGTATTTT.